This TCR beta chain emerged from a study of identical twins. TCRdb called the 5' RACE reads again in MiXCR, with one record for every CDR3 protein. Of about 460,000 distinct CDR3 sequences in the sample, approximately 15% were seen once. This clonotype has a count of ten or more. The germline gene is not matched at one end of the junction; a read error may be the cause. This CDR3 is 15 amino acids long. The germline V gene has CDR1 SGHRS and CDR2 YFSETQ. These records were also assigned to another study, of yellow fever vaccine responses in identical twins.

The clonotype was recovered from a woman under 30 in good health. The specimen sequenced was CD4+ T cells sorted from blood. V usage is TRBV5-1 and J usage is TRBJ2-2, with D possibly TRBD2 on 6 matching bases. CDR3 in amino acids: CASRLEGVGTGELFF. For the CDR3, the DNA is TGCGCCAGCAGATTGGAGGGAGTAGGAACCGGGGAGCTGTTTTTT. The full variable domain, its missing parts supplied by reference TRBV5-1 and TRBJ2-2, is KAGVTQTPRYLIKTRGQQVTLSCSPISGHRSVSWYQQTPGQGLQFLFEYFSETQRNKGNFPGRFSGRQFSNSRSEMNVSTLELGDSALYLCASRLEGVGTGELFFGEGSRLTVL.